This T cell receptor beta chain emerged from a study of blood T cell repertoires in COVID-19. Study details: Donors in the United States, Italy and Spain gave samples during acute or convalescent COVID-19. T cells, B-cell-depleted T cells, or PBMCs provided the cDNA or gDNA that served as material.

V shed 1 base and J shed 11 bases, with 15 bases lying between them. The CDR3 spans 14 residues. Germline values: CDR1 MNHNS, CDR2 SASEGT. Source study methods: Scientists estimated how many nucleated cells there were by amplifying reference gene primers. Assay: immunoSEQ multiplex PCR; the TCRdb copy retains only in-frame clones and omits some. The V and J calls and the clone size are those of that table, but D and trimming were determined from the DNA. The table lists some 73,000 clones, 82% of them singletons. The TCR originated in a woman aged 55-70 years with acute or convalescent COVID-19. The chain carries TRBV6-1 and TRBJ1-3; D remains ambiguous. The specimen sequenced was peripheral blood. The CDR3 DNA is TGTGCCAGCAGTGAAGGTGGGAGCCGTCGTGCCATATATTTT. This sequence encodes CASSEGGSRRAIYF.